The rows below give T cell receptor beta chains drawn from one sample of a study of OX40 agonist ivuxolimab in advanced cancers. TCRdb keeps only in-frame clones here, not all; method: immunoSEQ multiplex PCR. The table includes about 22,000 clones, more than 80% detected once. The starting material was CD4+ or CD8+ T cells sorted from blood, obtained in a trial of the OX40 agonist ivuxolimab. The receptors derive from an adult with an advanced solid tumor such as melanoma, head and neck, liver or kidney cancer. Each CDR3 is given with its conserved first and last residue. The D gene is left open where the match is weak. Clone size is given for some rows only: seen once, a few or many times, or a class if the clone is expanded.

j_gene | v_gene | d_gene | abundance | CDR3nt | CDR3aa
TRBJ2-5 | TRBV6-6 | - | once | TGTGCCAGCAGTCCTGAAGAGACCCAGTACTTC | CASSPEETQYF
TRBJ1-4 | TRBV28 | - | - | TGTGCCAGCAGTTTTCAATCAGGGCGAAAACTGTTTTTT | CASSFQSGRKLFF
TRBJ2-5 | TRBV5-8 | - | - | TGTGCCAGCAGCTTCATGGGGCTGGAAGAGACCCAGTACTTC | CASSFMGLEETQYF
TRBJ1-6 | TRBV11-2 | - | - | TGTGCCAGCAGCTTAGAGTGGGGGGCAAGGCGTAATTCACCCCTCCACTTT | CASSLEWGARRNSPLHF
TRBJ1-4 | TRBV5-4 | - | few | TGTGCCAGCAGCCCGGACAGTGGGGAAGAAAAACTGTTTTTT | CASSPDSGEEKLFF
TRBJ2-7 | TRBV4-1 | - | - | TGCGCCAGCAGCCAAGAAGGGGGTCCAGGCGAGCAGTACTTC | CASSQEGGPGEQYF
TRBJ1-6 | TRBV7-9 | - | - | TGTGCCAGCAGCCAAGGGACCTCACCCCTCCACTTT | CASSQGTSPLHF
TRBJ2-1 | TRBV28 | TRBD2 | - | TGTGCCAGCAGTTCCCGACTAGCGGGAGTCTACAATGAGCAGTTCTTC | CASSSRLAGVYNEQFF
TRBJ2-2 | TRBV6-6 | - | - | TGTGCCAGCAGTTACGACTGGTCTAGTCTCACCGGGGAGCTGTTTTTT | CASSYDWSSLTGELFF
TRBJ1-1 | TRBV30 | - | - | TGTGCCTGGAACCTGGGGGGCACTGAAGCTTTCTTT | CAWNLGGTEAFF
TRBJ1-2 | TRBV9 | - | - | TGTGCCAGCAGCGTAGCCATAACGGCAGATGGCTACACCTTC | CASSVAITADGYTF
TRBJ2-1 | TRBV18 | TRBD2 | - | TGTGCCAGCTCTCCGAGCGGGAGAGTCCACAATGAGCAGTTCTTC | CASSPSGRVHNEQFF
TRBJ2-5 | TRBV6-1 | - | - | TGTGCCGCATGGGGTAGATTGGAGAAGGGGGAGACCCAGTACTTC | CAAWGRLEKGETQYF
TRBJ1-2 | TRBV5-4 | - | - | TGTGCCAGCAGCTTTGAGGGGAGTAACTATGGCTACACCTTC | CASSFEGSNYGYTF
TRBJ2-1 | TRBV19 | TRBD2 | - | TGTGCCAGTAGTATAGTAGCGGGAGGGGGCAATGAGCAGTTCTTC | CASSIVAGGGNEQFF
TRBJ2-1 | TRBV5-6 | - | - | TGTGCCAGCAGCTTTGGTCCGGGACTGCCCCCGCGAGAGCAGTTCTTC | CASSFGPGLPPREQFF
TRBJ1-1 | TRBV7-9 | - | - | TGTGCCAGCAGCCCCTCGTCTGCAGGGGTAACTGAAGCTTTCTTT | CASSPSSAGVTEAFF
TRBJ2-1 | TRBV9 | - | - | TGTGCCAGCAGCGGGGGAGACAATGAGCAGTTCTTC | CASSGGDNEQFF
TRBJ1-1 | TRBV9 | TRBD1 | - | TGTGCCAGCAGCGTAGGACAGGGGGCGATCACTGAAGCTTTCTTT | CASSVGQGAITEAFF
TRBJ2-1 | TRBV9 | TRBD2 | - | TGTGCCAGCAGCGTAGCCCGTCTAGCGGGAGTATATGACAATGAGCAGTTCTTC | CASSVARLAGVYDNEQFF
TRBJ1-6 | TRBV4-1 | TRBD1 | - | TGCGCCAGCAGCCAAGACCGGACAGGGAGCTCCTATAATTCACCCCTCCACTTT | CASSQDRTGSSYNSPLHF
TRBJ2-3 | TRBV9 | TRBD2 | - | TGTGCCAGCAGCGACCACCGGGACTACCTCACAGATACGCAGTATTTT | CASSDHRDYLTDTQYF
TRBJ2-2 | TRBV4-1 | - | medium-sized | TGCGCCAGCAGCCTTGCGGGGGCCACCGGGGAGCTGTTTTTT | CASSLAGATGELFF
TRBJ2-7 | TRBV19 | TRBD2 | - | TGTGCCAGTAGTATCATTAGCGGCGGGGGCTCCTACGAGCAGTACTTC | CASSIISGGGSYEQYF
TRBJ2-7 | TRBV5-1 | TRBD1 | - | TGCGCCAGCAGCTGGGACAGCTACGAGCAGTACTTC | CASSWDSYEQYF
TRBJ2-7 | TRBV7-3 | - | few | TGTGCCAGCAGCTCCCCTTCACGGTCCTACGAGCAGTACTTC | CASSSPSRSYEQYF
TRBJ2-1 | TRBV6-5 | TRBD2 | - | TGTGCCAGCAGCTTCGACTCTAGCGGATACAATGAGCAGTTCTTC | CASSFDSSGYNEQFF
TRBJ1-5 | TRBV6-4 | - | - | TGTGCCAGCAGCGAGGAGGGAGGGGGCAATCAGCCCCAGCATTTT | CASSEEGGGNQPQHF
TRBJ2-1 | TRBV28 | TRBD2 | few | TGTGCCAGCAGTGTGCTAGCGGAGCTATACAATGAGCAGTTCTTC | CASSVLAELYNEQFF
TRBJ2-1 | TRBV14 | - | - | TGTGCCAGCAGCCAGTTAGGCAATGAGCAGTTCTTC | CASSQLGNEQFF
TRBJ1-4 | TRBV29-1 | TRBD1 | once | TGCAGCGTGGGGACAGGGGGCTCGGGTGAAAAACTGTTTTTT | CSVGTGGSGEKLFF
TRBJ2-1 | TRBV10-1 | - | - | TGCGCCAGCAGTGAGTCAGGTAGCTATGAGCAGTTCTTC | CASSESGSYEQFF
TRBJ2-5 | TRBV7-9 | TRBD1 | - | TGTGCCAGCAGCCAGATACCCGACAGGGATGAGACCCAGTACTTC | CASSQIPDRDETQYF
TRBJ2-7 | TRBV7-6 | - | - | TGTGCCAGCAGCCCCAGGGGCGGTGCCTACGAGCAGTACTTC | CASSPRGGAYEQYF
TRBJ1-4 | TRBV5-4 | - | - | TGTGCCAGCAGCTTGGATTTAACTAATGAAAAACTGTTTTTT | CASSLDLTNEKLFF
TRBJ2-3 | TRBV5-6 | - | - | TGTGCCAGCAGCTTTGGGCCAGATACGCAGTATTTT | CASSFGPDTQYF
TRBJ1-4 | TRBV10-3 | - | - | TGTGCCATCAGTGAGTCGACTCTGACAGAACTGTTTTTT | CAISESTLTELFF
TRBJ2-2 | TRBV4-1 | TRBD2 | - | TGCGCCAGCAGCCAAGATGTTGAGGTCTCGGGGGGTTTGCTGTTTTTT | CASSQDVEVSGGLLFF
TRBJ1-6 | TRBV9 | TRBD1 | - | TGTGCCAGCACCCTCCGGGACAGGGGGCATTCACCCCTCCACTTT | CASTLRDRGHSPLHF
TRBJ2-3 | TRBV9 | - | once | TGTGCCAGCAGCGTAGCTGGGGAAGATACGCAGTATTTT | CASSVAGEDTQYF
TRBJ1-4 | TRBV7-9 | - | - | TGTGCCAGCAGCCCTCTGACGGAAAAACTGTTTTTT | CASSPLTEKLFF
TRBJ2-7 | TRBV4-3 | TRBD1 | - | TGCGCCAGCAGCCAAGATTACGACAGGGGAAGGTACGAGCAGTACTTC | CASSQDYDRGRYEQYF
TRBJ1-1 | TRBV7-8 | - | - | TGTGCCAGCAGCTTAAGATATCAAACTGAAGCTTTCTTT | CASSLRYQTEAFF
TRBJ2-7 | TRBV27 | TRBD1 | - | TGTGCCAGCAGTTTATCGAGGGGACAGGGCCACGAGCAGTACTTC | CASSLSRGQGHEQYF
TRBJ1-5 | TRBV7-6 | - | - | TGTGCCACCTCCTATGGGGGAAGCAATCAGCCCCAGCATTTT | CATSYGGSNQPQHF
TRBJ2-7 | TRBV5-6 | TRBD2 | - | TGTGCCAGCAGCTACGGACTAGCGGGAGACGCCTACGAGCAGTACTTC | CASSYGLAGDAYEQYF
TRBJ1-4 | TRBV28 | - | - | TGTGCCAGCAGTCTTAAACCAACTAATGAAAAACTGTTTTTT | CASSLKPTNEKLFF
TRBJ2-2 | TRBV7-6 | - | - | TGTGCCAGCAGCTTATATTCGTGGGCCCCCACCGGGGAGCTGTTTTTT | CASSLYSWAPTGELFF
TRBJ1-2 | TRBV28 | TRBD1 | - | TGTGCCAGCAGCACAACAGGGGTCTATGGCTACACCTTC | CASSTTGVYGYTF
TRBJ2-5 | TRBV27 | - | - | TGTGCCAGCAGTTTCGGGCAGGGGAAGACCCAGTACTTC | CASSFGQGKTQYF
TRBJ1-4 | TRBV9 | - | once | TGTGCCAGCAGCGGCGAGGACAGTCTCGGTCAAAAACTGTTTTTT | CASSGEDSLGQKLFF
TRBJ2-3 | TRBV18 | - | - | TGTGCCAGCTCACCACCGATTACGGCGGATACGCAGTATTTT | CASSPPITADTQYF
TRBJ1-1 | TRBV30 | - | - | TGTGCCTGGACTACCCATACGGGGGGGACTGAAGCTTTCTTT | CAWTTHTGGTEAFF
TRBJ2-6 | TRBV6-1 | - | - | TGTGCCAGCAGTGCAGGGGTTTCTGACTCTGGGGCCAACGTCCTGACTTTC | CASSAGVSDSGANVLTF
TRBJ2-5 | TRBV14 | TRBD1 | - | TGTGCCAGCAGCCACTTGACAGGGGCCCCGGGGACCCAGTACTTC | CASSHLTGAPGTQYF